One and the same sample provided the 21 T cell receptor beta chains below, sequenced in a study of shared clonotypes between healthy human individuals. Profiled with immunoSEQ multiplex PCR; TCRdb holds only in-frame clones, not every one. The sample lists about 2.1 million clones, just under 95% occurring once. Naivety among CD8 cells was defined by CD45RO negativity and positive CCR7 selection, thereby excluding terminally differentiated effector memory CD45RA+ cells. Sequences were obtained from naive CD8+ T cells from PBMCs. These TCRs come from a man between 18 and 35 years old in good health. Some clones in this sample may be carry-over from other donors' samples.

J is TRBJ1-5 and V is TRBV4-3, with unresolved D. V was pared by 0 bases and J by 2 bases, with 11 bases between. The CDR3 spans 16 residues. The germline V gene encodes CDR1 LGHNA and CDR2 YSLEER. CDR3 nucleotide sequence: TGCGCCAGCAGCCAAGATGCGGGGAAGGGCAATCAGCCCCAGCATTTT. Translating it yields CASSQDAGKGNQPQHF.

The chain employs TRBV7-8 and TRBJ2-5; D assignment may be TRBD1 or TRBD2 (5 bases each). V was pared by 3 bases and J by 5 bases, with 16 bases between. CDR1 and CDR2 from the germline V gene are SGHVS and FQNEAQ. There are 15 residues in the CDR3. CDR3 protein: CASSFSSGTGETQYF. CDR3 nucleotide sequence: TGTGCCAGCAGCTTTTCGTCGGGGACCGGTGAGACCCAGTACTTC.

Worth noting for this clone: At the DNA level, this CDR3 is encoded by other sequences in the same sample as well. CDR3 residues: CASSLKREVYNEQFF. The CDR3 DNA sequence: TGTGCCAGCAGCCTAAAGCGGGAGGTGTACAATGAGCAGTTCTTC. The V gene is TRBV5-4, the J gene TRBJ2-1; 9 positions match TRBD2. CDR3 length: 15 amino acids. The trim removed 4 bases at V and 4 bases at J, leaving 6 bases unmatched. CDR1 and CDR2 from the germline V gene are SGHNT and YYREEE (reference sequence).

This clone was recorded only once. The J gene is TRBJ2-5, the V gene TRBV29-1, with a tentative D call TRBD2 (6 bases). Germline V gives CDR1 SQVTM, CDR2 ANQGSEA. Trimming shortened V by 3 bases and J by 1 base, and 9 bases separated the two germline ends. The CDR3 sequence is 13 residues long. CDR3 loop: CSVDGGSQETQYF. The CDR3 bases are TGCAGCGTTGATGGGGGGTCCCAAGAGACCCAGTACTTC.

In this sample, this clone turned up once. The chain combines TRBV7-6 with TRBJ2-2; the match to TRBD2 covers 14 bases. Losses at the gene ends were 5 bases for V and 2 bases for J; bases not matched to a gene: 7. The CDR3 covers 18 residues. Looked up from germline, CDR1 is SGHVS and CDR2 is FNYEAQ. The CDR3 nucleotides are TGTGCCAGCAGCCTCCGGACTAGCGGGAGGATTAACACCGGGGAGCTGTTTTTT. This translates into CASSLRTSGRINTGELFF.

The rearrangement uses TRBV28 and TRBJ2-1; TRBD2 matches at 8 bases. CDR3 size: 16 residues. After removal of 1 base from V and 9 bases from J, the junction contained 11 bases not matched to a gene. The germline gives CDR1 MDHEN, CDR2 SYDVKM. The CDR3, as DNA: TGTGCCAGCAGTTTATTAGGGACTAGATCTACCGGTGAGCAGTTCTTC. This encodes CASSLLGTRSTGEQFF. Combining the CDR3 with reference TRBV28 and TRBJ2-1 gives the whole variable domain DVKVTQSSRYLVKRTGEKVFLECVQDMDHENMFWYRQDPGLGLRLIYFSYDVKMKEKGDIPEGYSVSREKKERFSLILESASTNQTSMYLCASSLLGTRSTGEQFFGPGTRLTVL.

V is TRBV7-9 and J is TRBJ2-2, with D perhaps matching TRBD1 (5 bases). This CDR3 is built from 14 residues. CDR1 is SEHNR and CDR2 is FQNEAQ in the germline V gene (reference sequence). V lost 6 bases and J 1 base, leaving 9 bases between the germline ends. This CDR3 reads CASRGAKNTGELFF. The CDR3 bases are TGTGCCAGCAGAGGGGCAAAGAACACCGGGGAGCTGTTTTTT. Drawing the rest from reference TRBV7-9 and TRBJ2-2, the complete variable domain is DTGVSQNPRHKITKRGQNVTFRCDPISEHNRLYWYRQTLGQGPEFLTYFQNEAQLEKSRLLSDRFSAERPKGSFSTLEIQRTEQGDSAMYLCASRGAKNTGELFFGEGSRLTVL.

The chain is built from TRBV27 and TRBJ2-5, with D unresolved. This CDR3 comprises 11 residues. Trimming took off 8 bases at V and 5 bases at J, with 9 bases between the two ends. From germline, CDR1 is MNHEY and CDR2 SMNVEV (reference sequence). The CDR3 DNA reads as TGTGCCAGCCGAAGGGCGGAGACCCAGTACTTC. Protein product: CASRRAETQYF.

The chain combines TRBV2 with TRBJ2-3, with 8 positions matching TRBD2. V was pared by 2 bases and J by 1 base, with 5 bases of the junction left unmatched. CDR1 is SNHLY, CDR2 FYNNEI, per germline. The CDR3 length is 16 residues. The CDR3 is CASSERAAGGTDTQYF. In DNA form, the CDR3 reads TGTGCCAGCAGTGAAAGGGCAGCGGGAGGCACAGATACGCAGTATTTT.

The CDR3 DNA follows: TGTGCCAGCAGTTATAAGGGTCCCCCTGTTAATGAGCAGTTCTTC. Translating gives CASSYKGPPVNEQFF. This chain connects TRBV6-5 to TRBJ2-1; D is undetermined. CDR1 and CDR2 from the germline V gene are MNHEY and SVGAGI. The CDR3 consists of 15 residues. Trimming took 3 bases from V and 7 from J, leaving 16 bases between them.

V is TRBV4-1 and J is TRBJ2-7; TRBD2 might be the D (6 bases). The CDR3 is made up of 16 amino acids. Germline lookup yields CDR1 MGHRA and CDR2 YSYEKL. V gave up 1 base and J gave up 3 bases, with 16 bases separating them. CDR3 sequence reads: CASSQVRGLPNYEQYF. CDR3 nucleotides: TGCGCCAGCAGCCAAGTCCGTGGACTACCGAACTACGAGCAGTACTTC.

This CDR3 reads CASNGGAGAGELFF. In DNA, the CDR3 is TGTGCCAGCAACGGGGGCGCCGGGGCCGGGGAGCTGTTTTTT. This chain connects TRBV27 to TRBJ2-2; either TRBD1 or TRBD2 may fit D (6 bases each). Trimming cost V 7 bases and J 6 bases, with 15 bases left between them. This CDR3 spans 14 amino acids. Germline CDR1 is MNHEY and CDR2 is SMNVEV (reference sequence).

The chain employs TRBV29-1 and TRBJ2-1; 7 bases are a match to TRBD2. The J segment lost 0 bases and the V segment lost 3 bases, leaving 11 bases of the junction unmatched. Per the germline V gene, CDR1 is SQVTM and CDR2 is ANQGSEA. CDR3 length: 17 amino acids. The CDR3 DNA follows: TGCAGCGTTGAGGGGTCCCTAGCGGAAAGCTCCTACAATGAGCAGTTCTTC. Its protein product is CSVEGSLAESSYNEQFF.

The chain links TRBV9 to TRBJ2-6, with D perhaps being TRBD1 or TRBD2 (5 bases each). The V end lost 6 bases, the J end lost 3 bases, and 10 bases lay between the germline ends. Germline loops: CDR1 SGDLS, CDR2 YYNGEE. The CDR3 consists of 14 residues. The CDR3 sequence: CASKRDGGANVLTF. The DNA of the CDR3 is TGTGCCAGCAAGAGGGACGGTGGGGCCAACGTCCTGACTTTC.

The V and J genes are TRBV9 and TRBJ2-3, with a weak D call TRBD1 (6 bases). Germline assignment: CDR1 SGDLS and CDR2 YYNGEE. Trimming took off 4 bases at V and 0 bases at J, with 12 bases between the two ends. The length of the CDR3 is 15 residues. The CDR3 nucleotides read TGTGCCAGCAGCTCCAGGGGTAGGAGCACAGATACGCAGTATTTT. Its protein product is CASSSRGRSTDTQYF.

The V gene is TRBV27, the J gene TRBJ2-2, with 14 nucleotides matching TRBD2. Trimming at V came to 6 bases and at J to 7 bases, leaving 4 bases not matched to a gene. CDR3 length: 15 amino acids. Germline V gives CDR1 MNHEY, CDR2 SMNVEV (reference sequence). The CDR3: CASRSTSGRGGELFF. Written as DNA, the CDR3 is TGTGCCAGCAGATCGACTAGCGGGAGGGGCGGGGAGCTGTTTTTT.

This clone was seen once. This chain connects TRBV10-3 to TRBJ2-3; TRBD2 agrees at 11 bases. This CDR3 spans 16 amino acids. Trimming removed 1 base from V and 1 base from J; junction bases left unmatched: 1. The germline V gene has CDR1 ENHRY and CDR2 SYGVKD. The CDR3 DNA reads TGTGCCATCAGTGAGTTGGGACTAGCGGGCACAGATACGCAGTATTTT. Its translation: CAISELGLAGTDTQYF.

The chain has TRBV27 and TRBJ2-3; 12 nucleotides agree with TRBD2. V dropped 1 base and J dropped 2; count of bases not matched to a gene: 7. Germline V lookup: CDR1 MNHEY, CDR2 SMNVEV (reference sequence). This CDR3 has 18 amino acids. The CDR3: CASSLLLRTSGDTDTQYF. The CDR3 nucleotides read TGTGCCAGCAGTTTATTATTGCGGACTAGCGGGGACACAGATACGCAGTATTTT.

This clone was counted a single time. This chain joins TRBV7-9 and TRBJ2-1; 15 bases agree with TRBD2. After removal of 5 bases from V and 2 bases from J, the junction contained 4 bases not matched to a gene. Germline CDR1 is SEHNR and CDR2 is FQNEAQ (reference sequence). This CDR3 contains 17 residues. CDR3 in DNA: TGTGCCAGCAGCACTCGGACTAGCGGGAGGGCCTACAATGAGCAGTTCTTC. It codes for CASSTRTSGRAYNEQFF.

The DNA of the CDR3 is TGTGCCATCAGTGGGTCGGGTATCGATGGCTACACCTTC. Protein product: CAISGSGIDGYTF. This rearrangement joins TRBV10-3 to TRBJ1-2, with unresolved D. Per the germline V gene, CDR1 is ENHRY and CDR2 is SYGVKD. The CDR3 consists of 13 residues. Trimming shortened V by 4 bases and J by 6 bases, and 12 bases separated the two germline ends.

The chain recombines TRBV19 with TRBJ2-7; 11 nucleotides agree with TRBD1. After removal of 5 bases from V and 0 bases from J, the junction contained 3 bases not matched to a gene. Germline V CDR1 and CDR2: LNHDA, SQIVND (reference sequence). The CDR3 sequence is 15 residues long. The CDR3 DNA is TGTGCCAGTAGTGGCGGGACAGGGGGCTCCTACGAGCAGTACTTC. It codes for CASSGGTGGSYEQYF. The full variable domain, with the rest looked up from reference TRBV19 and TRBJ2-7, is DGGITQSPKYLFRKEGQNVTLSCEQNLNHDAMYWYRQDPGQGLRLIYYSQIVNDFQKGDIAEGYSVSREKKESFPLTVTSAQKNPTAFYLCASSGGTGGSYEQYFGPGTRLTVT.